The 32 T cell receptor beta chains presented below share a single source sample, sequenced in a study of Ad26.COV2.S vaccination and SARS-CoV-2 variants. Treatment here: 19 received Ad26.COV2.S at low or high dose, single or two shots; roughly five received placebo; per-sample allocation not given. Samples came from day 63 after the first vaccine or placebo injection. Generated by immunoSEQ multiplex PCR, the TCRdb table keeps only in-frame clones and is missing some. This sample has some 250,000 clones; approximately 88% occur once, and the top ten carry around 10%. Sample: peripheral blood, taken in a trial of Ad26.COV2.S vaccine versus placebo. The origin of the receptors is a person aged 18-65 years who received the Ad26.COV2.S COVID-19 vaccine or a placebo.

V gene TRBV7-2 combines with J gene TRBJ1-1; D is undetermined. This CDR3 is built from 13 residues. The germline V gene encodes CDR1 SGHTA and CDR2 FQGNSA. The germline V and J ends were trimmed by 2 bases and 3 bases, with 7 bases remaining between them. This CDR3 is CASSLSRYTEAFF. CDR3 DNA sequence: TGTGCCAGCAGCTTATCCAGATACACTGAAGCTTTCTTT.

The chain uses TRBV10-3 and TRBJ2-5; the match to TRBD1 covers 7 bases. This CDR3 has 15 residues. Trimming at V came to 4 bases and at J to 7 bases, leaving 12 bases not matched to a gene. Germline values: CDR1 ENHRY, CDR2 SYGVKD. The CDR3 DNA is TGTGCCATCAGTGGGGCGACAGGGCCAGAGGGGACCCAGTACTTC. This sequence encodes CAISGATGPEGTQYF.

The J gene is TRBJ2-1, the V gene TRBV5-8; D tentatively fits TRBD1 or TRBD2 (5 bases each). CDR1 and CDR2 from the germline V gene are SGHTS and YDEGEE. The CDR3 totals 14 residues. V was pared by 4 bases and J by 8 bases, with 16 bases between. CDR3 region: CASSPSGRADEQFF. The CDR3 DNA reads TGTGCCAGCAGCCCATCGGGACGAGCCGATGAGCAGTTCTTC.

J is TRBJ2-3 and V is TRBV11-2, with D uncertain. V lost 4 bases and J lost 1, with 3 bases in between. The CDR3 runs 12 residues. Germline V lookup: CDR1 SGHAT, CDR2 FQNNGV. CDR3 loop: CASSSGTDTQYF. Here the CDR3 DNA reads TGTGCCAGCAGCTCAGGCACAGATACGCAGTATTTT.

This clone came up once. The chain links TRBV3-1 (or the pseudogene TRBV3-2) to TRBJ2-4; perhaps TRBD1 as D (5 bases). The germline V gene encodes CDR1 LGHDT and CDR2 YNNKEL (reference sequence). The V end was cut by 4 bases, the J end by 4 bases, with 14 bases between. This CDR3 is built from 15 residues. CDR3 residues: CASSPLGREKNIQYF. The CDR3 bases are TGTGCCAGCAGCCCCCTGGGGCGAGAAAAAAACATTCAGTACTTC.

The chain recombines TRBV7-2 with TRBJ2-3; the match to TRBD2 covers 10 bases. Trimming removed 3 bases from V and 6 bases from J; junction bases left unmatched: 12. The CDR3 has 17 residues. The germline gives CDR1 SGHTA, CDR2 FQGNSA. Written as DNA, the CDR3 is TGTGCCAGCAGCTTCTCATCGCTAGCGGGAGTTCGGGATACGCAGTATTTT. Translated: CASSFSSLAGVRDTQYF.

The chain couples TRBV4-3 to TRBJ2-7, with 9 bases fitting TRBD1. The J segment lost 2 bases and the V segment lost 1 base, leaving 6 bases of the junction unmatched. The CDR3 sequence is 16 residues long. The V gene's germline CDR1 is LGHNA and CDR2 YSLEER. The CDR3 DNA follows: TGCGCCAGCAGCCAAGGACCGGGACAGGGAACCTACGAGCAGTACTTC. Translated, it gives CASSQGPGQGTYEQYF.

This chain connects TRBV9 to TRBJ2-5; D possibly matches TRBD1 or TRBD2 (5 bases each). Trimming took off 0 bases at V and 5 bases at J, with 17 bases between the two ends. The germline gives CDR1 SGDLS, CDR2 YYNGEE. The CDR3 is 16 residues long. The CDR3 nucleotides read TGTGCCAGCAGCGTAGAACGACGGGGCAGTGTGGAGACCCAGTACTTC. This encodes CASSVERRGSVETQYF.

V gene TRBV19 combines with J gene TRBJ2-2, with D maybe TRBD1 (6 bases). The CDR3 totals 15 residues. Germline V gene lookup returns CDR1 LNHDA and CDR2 SQIVND (reference sequence). Trimming took 3 bases from V and 6 from J, leaving 14 bases between them. The DNA for the CDR3 is TGTGCCAGTAGTATGCGTCAGGGGCTCCCCGGGGAGCTGTTTTTT. It encodes CASSMRQGLPGELFF.

The chain uses TRBV5-1 and TRBJ2-5, with 10 bases that match TRBD1. The CDR3 extends over 16 amino acids. Germline CDR1 reads SGHRS; CDR2 reads YFSETQ. J lost 1 base, V lost 4 bases, and 7 bases had no gene match. Here the CDR3 DNA reads TGCGCCAGCAGCAAGGGACAGGGGCTTTTCCAAGAGACCCAGTACTTC. The encoded protein is CASSKGQGLFQETQYF.

The V gene is TRBV9, the J gene TRBJ2-3, with 7 bases that match TRBD2. The CDR3 spans 17 residues. Germline V CDR1 and CDR2: SGDLS, YYNGEE. V shed 0 bases and J 5 bases; nucleotides not matched to a gene: 12. CDR3 DNA: TGTGCCAGCAGCGTAGACCCCGTCAGCGGGGTTCAAGATACGCAGTATTTT. Translation: CASSVDPVSGVQDTQYF.

The chain carries TRBV6-5 and TRBJ1-1, with unresolved D. This CDR3 spans 13 amino acids. Germline CDR1 reads MNHEY; CDR2 reads SVGAGI. Between the trimmed V and J ends, which lost 6 bases and 5 bases, there was a span of 13 bases. Written as DNA, the CDR3 is TGTGCCAGCAGCCCCGTTTATGGAACTGAAGCTTTCTTT. Residues: CASSPVYGTEAFF.

The gene calls are TRBV29-1 and TRBJ1-2; D uncertain. CDR3 size: 13 residues. The germline V gene encodes CDR1 SQVTM and CDR2 ANQGSEA. V lost 5 bases and J 3 bases, leaving 13 bases between the germline ends. DNA of the CDR3: TGCAGCGTTTTCCGGACCGCCCACTATGGCTACACCTTC. Its protein product is CSVFRTAHYGYTF.

V is TRBV6-6 and J is TRBJ2-7, with 9 nucleotides matching TRBD1. The CDR3 is 16 amino acids. Germline trimming cut 0 bases from V and 4 bases from J; bases unmatched to any gene: 7. Germline loops: CDR1 MNHNY, CDR2 SVGAGI (reference sequence). CDR3 in amino acids: CASSYSLDRGDYEQYF. The CDR3 region has the DNA TGTGCCAGCAGTTACTCGCTGGACAGGGGAGATTACGAGCAGTACTTC.

The chain uses TRBV5-1 and TRBJ2-1; 8 positions match TRBD2. CDR1 is SGHRS and CDR2 is YFSETQ in the germline V gene. Germline trimming cut 2 bases from V and 9 bases from J; bases unmatched to any gene: 7. The CDR3 totals 14 residues. The CDR3 protein is CASSFTGGPAEQFF. CDR3 nucleotide sequence: TGCGCCAGCAGCTTTACGGGAGGGCCGGCTGAGCAGTTCTTC.

The chain is built from TRBV30 and TRBJ1-2; maybe TRBD1 (5 bases). The germline CDR1 and CDR2 sequences are GTSNPN and SVGIG (reference sequence). Trimming left V 5 bases short and J 8 bases short, with 12 bases between. The CDR3 covers 11 residues. The DNA of the CDR3 is TGTGCCTGGGTTGGGGGGGAAGGCTACACCTTC. Amino acid sequence: CAWVGGEGYTF.

This sequence joins TRBV27 and TRBJ1-1; the D gene is possibly TRBD1 (5 bases). The V gene's germline CDR1 is MNHEY and CDR2 SMNVEV (reference sequence). V was cut by 5 bases and J by 8 bases, with 15 bases left in between. This CDR3 is built from 13 residues. Here the CDR3 reads CASSTWTGEEAFF. The CDR3 DNA reads as TGTGCCAGCAGTACCTGGACGGGGGAAGAAGCTTTCTTT.

The rearrangement uses TRBV27 and TRBJ1-1; 9 positions match TRBD1. Germline V gives CDR1 MNHEY, CDR2 SMNVEV (reference sequence). The CDR3 is 16 amino acids. Trimming at V came to 6 bases and at J to 5 bases, leaving 13 bases not matched to a gene. Here the CDR3 reads CASRWTTGGSGTEAFF. CDR3 nucleotides: TGTGCCAGCAGATGGACAACAGGGGGCTCGGGGACTGAAGCTTTCTTT.

The rearrangement joins TRBV7-3 to TRBJ2-3; 14 bases line up with TRBD2. This CDR3 contains 16 residues. The V gene's germline CDR1 is SGHTA and CDR2 FQGTGA. The V and J ends lost 4 bases and 4 bases, in that order; junction bases with no gene match: 4. The CDR3 protein is CASSSGLAGAADTQYF. The CDR3 DNA reads TGTGCCAGCAGCTCGGGACTAGCGGGAGCAGCAGATACGCAGTATTTT.

The chain couples TRBV5-1 to TRBJ2-7, with D tentatively TRBD1 or TRBD2 (5 bases each). V gave up 5 bases and J gave up 3 bases, with 21 bases separating them. The CDR3 has 16 amino acids. Germline loops: CDR1 SGHRS, CDR2 YFSETQ. The CDR3 sequence: CASSLDGVWGSYEQYF. CDR3 bases: TGCGCCAGCAGTCTGGATGGGGTGTGGGGGAGCTACGAGCAGTACTTC. The whole variable domain, remainder taken from reference TRBV5-1 and TRBJ2-7, is KAGVTQTPRYLIKTRGQQVTLSCSPISGHRSVSWYQQTPGQGLQFLFEYFSETQRNKGNFPGRFSGRQFSNSRSEMNVSTLELGDSALYLCASSLDGVWGSYEQYFGPGTRLTVT.

V is TRBV11-2 and J is TRBJ2-3; D is undetermined. The CDR3 spans 13 residues. V was cut by 5 bases and J by 9 bases, with 15 bases left in between. Germline CDR1 SGHAT, CDR2 FQNNGV. The CDR3 nucleotides are TGTGCCAGCAGCCAACCCCCCCCGTGGACGCAGTATTTT. It yields the protein CASSQPPPWTQYF. Full variable domain (outside the CDR3, taken from reference TRBV11-2 and TRBJ2-3): EAGVAQSPRYKIIEKRQSVAFWCNPISGHATLYWYQQILGQGPKLLIQFQNNGVVDDSQLPKDRFSAERLKGVDSTLKIQPAKLEDSAVYLCASSQPPPWTQYFGPGTRLTVL.

This chain connects TRBV29-1 to TRBJ2-5, with a possible D match to TRBD1 (6 bases). The germline V and J ends were trimmed by 3 bases and 1 base, with 12 bases remaining between them. Germline assignment: CDR1 SQVTM and CDR2 ANQGSEA. This CDR3 is 14 amino acids long. The CDR3, as DNA: TGCAGCGTTGAGCTCAGGGGTAGCCAAGAGACCCAGTACTTC. Protein: CSVELRGSQETQYF.

This rearrangement joins TRBV30 to TRBJ2-3; tentative D call: TRBD1 (5 bases). The CDR3 loop spans 13 amino acids. Trimming shortened V by 1 base and J by 5 bases, and 10 bases separated the two germline ends. The germline V gene has CDR1 GTSNPN and CDR2 SVGIG (reference sequence). DNA of the CDR3: TGTGCCTGGAGTGAAGGGGCCCAAGATACGCAGTATTTT. It yields the protein CAWSEGAQDTQYF.

The chain is built from TRBV24-1 and TRBJ1-1; 7 positions agree with TRBD1. The CDR3 runs to 14 residues. Germline-derived CDR1 and CDR2 are KGHDR and SFDVKD. J lost 0 bases, V lost 4 bases, and 1 base had no gene match. The CDR3 spells CATSEGQLNTEAFF. The DNA for the CDR3 is TGTGCCACCAGTGAGGGACAGTTGAACACTGAAGCTTTCTTT.

This clone was counted a few times. The J gene is TRBJ2-7, the V gene TRBV7-9; 11 nucleotides align to TRBD1. Germline CDR1 SEHNR, CDR2 FQNEAQ (reference sequence). This CDR3 has 16 residues. V was pared by 5 bases and J by 3 bases, with 9 bases of the junction left unmatched. DNA of the CDR3: TGTGCCAGCAGCAGCCGTCGGACAGGGGGCAGCTACGAGCAGTACTTC. This gives the protein CASSSRRTGGSYEQYF.

Regarding this clone: This same CDR3 is encoded by further DNA sequences in the sample. V and J are TRBV18 and TRBJ1-1; D is undetermined. The germline gives CDR1 KGHSH, CDR2 LQKENI. V was clipped by 2 bases and J by 1 base, with 8 bases between them. The CDR3 is 14 residues long. The CDR3 reads CASSPGRQNTEAFF. The CDR3 DNA sequence: TGTGCCAGCTCACCAGGGAGACAGAACACTGAAGCTTTCTTT.

J is TRBJ2-6 and V is TRBV28; D may correspond to TRBD1 or TRBD2 (5 bases each). V gave up 3 bases and J gave up 2 bases, with 8 bases separating them. The CDR3 contains 15 residues. In germline, CDR1 is MDHEN, CDR2 SYDVKM. The CDR3, as DNA: TGTGCCAGCAGTTTTGGGGGAACTGGGGCCAACGTCCTGACTTTC. Amino acids: CASSFGGTGANVLTF.

This chain uses TRBV7-5 with TRBJ1-5; no DNA check was done on the table's D call, TRBD1. TRBV7-5 is listed as a pseudogene. CDR3 length: 15 amino acids. CDR3 residues: CARRGRTDSNQPQHF. As DNA, the CDR3 is TGTGCCAGAAGGGGACGGACAGATAGCAATCAGCCCCAGCATTTT.

CDR3 protein: CSTWDRDTEAFF. The CDR3 DNA sequence: TGCAGCACCTGGGACAGGGACACTGAAGCTTTCTTT. The chain joins TRBV29-1 to TRBJ1-1; 9 bases agree with TRBD1. This CDR3 contains 12 residues. Germline trimming cut 8 bases from V and 3 bases from J; bases unmatched to any gene: 4. Germline lookup yields CDR1 SQVTM and CDR2 ANQGSEA. The full variable domain, in which reference TRBV29-1 and TRBJ1-1 provide the parts outside the CDR3, is SAVISQKPSRDICQRGTSLTIQCQVDSQVTMMFWYRQQPGQSLTLIATANQGSEATYESGFVIDKFPISRPNLTFSTLTVSNMSPEDSSIYLCSTWDRDTEAFFGQGTRLTVV.

CDR3 region: CATSDRRLRGAGELFF. The CDR3 coding sequence is TGTGCCACCAGTGATCGTAGACTAAGGGGGGCCGGGGAGCTGTTTTTT. The V call is TRBV24-1, the J call TRBJ2-2; D is possibly TRBD1 or TRBD2 (6 bases each). The CDR3 runs 16 residues. CDR1 and CDR2 from the germline V gene are KGHDR and SFDVKD. V lost 3 bases and J 6 bases, leaving 16 bases between the germline ends.

The chain joins TRBV29-1 to TRBJ2-5; a possible D gene is TRBD1 (5 bases). Trimming pared 3 bases from V and 5 bases from J, leaving 10 bases between. Germline V CDR1 and CDR2: SQVTM, ANQGSEA. This CDR3 has 12 amino acids. The CDR3 sequence: CSVDREWETQYF. In DNA, the CDR3 is TGCAGCGTTGACAGGGAATGGGAGACCCAGTACTTC.

The chain joins TRBV28 to TRBJ1-2; D is unclear. The CDR3 length is 13 residues. Germline CDR1 is MDHEN and CDR2 is SYDVKM. V was shortened by 7 bases and J by 8 bases, with 17 bases between the two germline ends. CDR3 sequence reads: CASTRPIPGGYTF. In DNA form, the CDR3 reads TGTGCCAGCACACGACCGATCCCCGGCGGCTACACCTTC.